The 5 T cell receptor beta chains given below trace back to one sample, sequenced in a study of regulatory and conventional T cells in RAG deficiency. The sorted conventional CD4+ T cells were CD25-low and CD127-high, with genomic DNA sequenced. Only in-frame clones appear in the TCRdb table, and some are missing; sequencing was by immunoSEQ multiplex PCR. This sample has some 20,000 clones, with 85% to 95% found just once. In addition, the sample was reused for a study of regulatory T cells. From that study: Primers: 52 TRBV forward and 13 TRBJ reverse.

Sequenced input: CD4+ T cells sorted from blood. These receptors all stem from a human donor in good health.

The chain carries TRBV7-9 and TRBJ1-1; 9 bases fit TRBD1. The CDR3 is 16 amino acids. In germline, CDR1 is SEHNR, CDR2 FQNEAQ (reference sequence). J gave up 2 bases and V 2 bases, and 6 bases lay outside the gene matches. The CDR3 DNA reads TGTGCCAGCAGCTTAACCCCCACAGGGGGCAACACTGAAGCTTTCTTT. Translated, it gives CASSLTPTGGNTEAFF.

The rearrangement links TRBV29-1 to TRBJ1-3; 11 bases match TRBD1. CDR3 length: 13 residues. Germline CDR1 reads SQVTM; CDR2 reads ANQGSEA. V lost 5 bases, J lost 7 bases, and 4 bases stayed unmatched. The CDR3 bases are TGCAGCGTTAGGACAGGGGGCAAGAACACCATATATTTT. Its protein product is CSVRTGGKNTIYF.

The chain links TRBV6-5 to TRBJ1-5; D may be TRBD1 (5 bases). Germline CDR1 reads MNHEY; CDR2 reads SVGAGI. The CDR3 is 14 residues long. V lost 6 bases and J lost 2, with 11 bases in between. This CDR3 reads CASRRLQGNQPQHF. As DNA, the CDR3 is TGTGCCAGCAGACGTCTACAGGGCAATCAGCCCCAGCATTTT.

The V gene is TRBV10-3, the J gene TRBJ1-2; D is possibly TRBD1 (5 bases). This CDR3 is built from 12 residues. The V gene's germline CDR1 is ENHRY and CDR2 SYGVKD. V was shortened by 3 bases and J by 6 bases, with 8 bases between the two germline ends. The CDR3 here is CAISEAGNGYTF. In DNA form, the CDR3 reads TGTGCCATCAGTGAAGCAGGGAATGGCTACACCTTC.

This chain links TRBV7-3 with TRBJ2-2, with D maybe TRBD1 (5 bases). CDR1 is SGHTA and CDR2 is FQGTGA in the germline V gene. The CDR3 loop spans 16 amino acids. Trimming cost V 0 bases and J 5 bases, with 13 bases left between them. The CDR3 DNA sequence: TGTGCCAGCAGCTTAACGGGTGCAGGGTCGACCGGGGAGCTGTTTTTT. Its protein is CASSLTGAGSTGELFF.